This T cell receptor (beta chain) was profiled in a study of CD8 T cells in Susac syndrome. Study context: Blood was drawn from Susac syndrome patients while they were therapy-naive, on corticosteroids, or on intravenous immunoglobulin alone.

RNA in amounts of about 0.5 to 1 ug was reverse transcribed with random hexamers. Amplification of TCR beta CDR3 across 54 Vbeta and 13 Jbeta was performed with immunoSEQ multiplex PCR. MiXCR, applied by TCRdb to the immunoSEQ multiplex PCR reads, yields one record per CDR3 protein. The table records 95,000 to 150,000 distinct CDR3 sequences, roughly 95% of them present only once. The CDR3 sequence is 15 residues long. Germline V lookup: CDR1 MDHEN, CDR2 SYDVKM. V gave up 1 base and J gave up 6 bases; unmatched junction bases: 9. From blood CD8+ and CD4+ T cells, the TCR beta chain was sequenced. TEMRA cells were FACS-enriched, with CD8+ and CD4+ T cells isolated negatively.

This sequence originates from a human donor with Susac syndrome. Specimen: CD4+ T cells from PBMCs. V gene TRBV28 combines with J gene TRBJ2-7, with 7 bases that match TRBD2. The CDR3 region is CASSLSAGVRGEQYF. The CDR3 DNA is TGTGCCAGCAGTTTATCCGCGGGAGTACGAGGCGAGCAGTACTTC.